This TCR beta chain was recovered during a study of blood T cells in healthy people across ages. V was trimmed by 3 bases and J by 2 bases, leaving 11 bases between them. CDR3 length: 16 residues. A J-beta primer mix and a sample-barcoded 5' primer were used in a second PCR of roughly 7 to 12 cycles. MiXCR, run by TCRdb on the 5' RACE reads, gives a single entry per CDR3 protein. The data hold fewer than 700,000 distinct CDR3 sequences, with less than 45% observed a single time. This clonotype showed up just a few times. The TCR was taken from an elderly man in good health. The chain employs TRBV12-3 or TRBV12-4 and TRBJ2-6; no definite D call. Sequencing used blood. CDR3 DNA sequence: TGTGCCAGCAGTTTCTTGGGTGGCGCTGGGGCCAACGTCCTGACTTTC. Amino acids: CASSFLGGAGANVLTF.